A selection of T cell receptor beta chains follows, all from one sample in a study of cytomegalovirus exposure and HLA in healthy donors. Only in-frame clones appear in the TCRdb table, and some are missing; sequencing was by immunoSEQ multiplex PCR. The sample carries around 140,000 clones, 72% recorded once. What was sequenced was PBMCs. These receptors were taken from a man aged 45-65 years in good health and CMV-seropositive. Each CDR3 is given with its conserved first and last residue. The D gene is left open where the match is weak. Size is stated for part of the rows, as once, few or many counts, or as a class when the clone is expanded.

TGCAGCGTTGAAGGGAGGGCAGGGGGCCGATACGAGCAGTACTTC | CSVEGRAGGRYEQYF | TRBJ2-7 | - | TRBD1 | TRBV29-1
TGTGCCAGCAGTTTAGGTCCCAGCGGCTCCTACGAGCAGTACTTC | CASSLGPSGSYEQYF | TRBJ2-7 | - | - | TRBV27
TGCGCCAGCAGCCTAACCCCAGGGGCCTCGAACACTGAAGCTTTCTTT | CASSLTPGASNTEAFF | TRBJ1-1 | once | - | TRBV5-1
TGCGCCAGCAGCCTACCACAGGGAGCTGGTTACAATGAGCAGTTCTTC | CASSLPQGAGYNEQFF | TRBJ2-1 | - | - | TRBV5-1
TGTGCCACCGGGGAGGGCGCTAACTATGGCTACACCTTC | CATGEGANYGYTF | TRBJ1-2 | - | - | TRBV10-3
TGTGCTAGTGGCCCAAGGGGTGGAGGCACAGATACGCAGTATTTT | CASGPRGGGTDTQYF | TRBJ2-3 | - | - | TRBV12-5
TGTGCCAGCAGCCAAGATCGGCAGGGAACGGGTGAAAAACTGTTTTTT | CASSQDRQGTGEKLFF | TRBJ1-4 | - | - | TRBV14
TGCGCCAGCAGCTCAAGGACAGGGGCCTCCTATGGCTACACCTTC | CASSSRTGASYGYTF | TRBJ1-2 | - | TRBD1 | TRBV4-1
TGTGCCAGCAGCCAAGTGGCAGGGGGGACCACTGAAGCTTTCTTT | CASSQVAGGTTEAFF | TRBJ1-1 | - | TRBD1 | TRBV14
TGCGCCAGCAGCCCCGGACAGGGGGCGCCCCCTGGGGCCAACGTCCTGACTTTC | CASSPGQGAPPGANVLTF | TRBJ2-6 | - | TRBD1 | TRBV5-1
TGTGCCAGCTCACGGGACAGGGTGGAGACCCAGTACTTC | CASSRDRVETQYF | TRBJ2-5 | - | TRBD1 | TRBV18
TGTGCCAGCAGGCCTGCCACTAATCAGCCCCAGCATTTT | CASRPATNQPQHF | TRBJ1-5 | - | - | TRBV6-6
TGTGCCAGCAGCTTAGGGGGGGCAGATACGCAGTATTTT | CASSLGGADTQYF | TRBJ2-3 | - | - | TRBV11-2
TGCAGCGTTGCGACAGGGGGTGGCTATGGCTACACCTTC | CSVATGGGYGYTF | TRBJ1-2 | - | TRBD1 | TRBV29-1
TGTGCCAGCAGCTTAGCGGGGGGTCCGGGCGAGCAGTACTTC | CASSLAGGPGEQYF | TRBJ2-7 | once | - | TRBV7-9
TGTGCCAGCAGTTTGCGGACAGGGGTTAACTATGGCTACACCTTC | CASSLRTGVNYGYTF | TRBJ1-2 | - | TRBD1 | TRBV28
TGTGCCAGTAGTTTGGGACAGCCTAGCACAGATACGCAGTATTTT | CASSLGQPSTDTQYF | TRBJ2-3 | few | TRBD1 | TRBV19
TGTGCCAGCAGCTTGCGGGGGGGGACCTCTGGGGCCAACGTCCTGACTTTC | CASSLRGGTSGANVLTF | TRBJ2-6 | - | TRBD2 | TRBV5-6
TGCGCCAGCAGCCAAGAGACAGGGCTTACATTCTACGTGCAGTACTTC | CASSQETGLTFYVQYF | TRBJ2-7 | - | TRBD1 | TRBV4-1
TGTGCCAGCAGCTCCACAAGCGGGGGACGCAACAATGAGCAGTTCTTC | CASSSTSGGRNNEQFF | TRBJ2-1 | - | TRBD2 | TRBV11-2